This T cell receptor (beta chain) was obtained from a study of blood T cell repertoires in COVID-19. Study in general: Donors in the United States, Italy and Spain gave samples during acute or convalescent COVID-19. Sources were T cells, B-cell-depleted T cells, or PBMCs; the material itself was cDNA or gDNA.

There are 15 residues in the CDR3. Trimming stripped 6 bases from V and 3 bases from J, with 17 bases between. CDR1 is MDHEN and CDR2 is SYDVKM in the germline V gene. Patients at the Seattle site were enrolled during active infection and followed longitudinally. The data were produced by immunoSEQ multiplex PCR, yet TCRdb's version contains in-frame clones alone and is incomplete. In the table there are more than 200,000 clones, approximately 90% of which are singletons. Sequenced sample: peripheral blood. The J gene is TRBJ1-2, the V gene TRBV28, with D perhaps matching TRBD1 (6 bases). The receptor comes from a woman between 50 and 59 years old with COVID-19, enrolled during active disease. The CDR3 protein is CASSTPLGADYGYTF. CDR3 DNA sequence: TGTGCCAGCAGCACCCCCCTGGGGGCGGACTATGGCTACACCTTC.